The 17 T cell receptor beta chains listed next were all sequenced from one sample in a study of blood T cell repertoires in COVID-19 (dated by TCRdb to about 2020). Library generation was performed with the immunoSEQ multiplex PCR assay. Not all clones reach the TCRdb copy of this immuneACCESS table, which keeps in-frame sequences only. Checked studies attribute under half of the gap to unresolved V genes and leave the rest unexplained. The sample table holds around 250,000 clones, of which roughly 81% were seen once. Just over 6.5% of the sample belongs to the ten largest clones. Sample: PBMCs or T cells enriched from blood (not recorded which). The receptors stem from a woman aged 50 to 60 who had been exposed to COVID-19.

This clone was seen only a few times. This sequence joins TRBV5-6 and TRBJ1-3, with D possibly TRBD1 on 5 matching bases. With 2 bases removed from V and 2 bases from J, the gap between germline ends came to 8 bases. The CDR3 is 14 residues long. Per germline, CDR1 SGHDT and CDR2 YYEEEE. CDR3 nucleotides: TGTGCCAGCAGCTTAGCAGGGCCTGGAAACACCATATATTTT. It translates to CASSLAGPGNTIYF.

The V call is TRBV3-1 (or the pseudogene TRBV3-2), the J call TRBJ2-7; the D gene is possibly TRBD2 (5 bases). Germline loops: CDR1 LGHDT, CDR2 YNNKEL (reference sequence). Trimming cost V 4 bases and J 6 bases, with 10 bases left between them. The CDR3 contains 12 residues. The CDR3 loop is CASSLLGGEQYF. The CDR3 DNA reads TGTGCCAGCAGCCTCCTCGGAGGCGAGCAGTACTTC.

The chain links TRBV30 to TRBJ2-3; TRBD1 matches at 7 bases. Germline loops: CDR1 GTSNPN, CDR2 SVGIG (reference sequence). This CDR3 region has 15 residues. The J segment lost 3 bases and the V segment lost 0 bases, leaving 6 bases of the junction unmatched. As DNA, the CDR3 is TGTGCCTGGAGTGTACATACAGGGGTGACAGATACGCAGTATTTT. It yields the protein CAWSVHTGVTDTQYF.

This clone was found once. The chain is built from TRBV5-4 and TRBJ2-1, with 7 bases lining up with TRBD1. V lost 7 bases, J lost 2 bases, and 12 bases stayed unmatched. The CDR3 is 16 amino acids. In germline, CDR1 is SGHNT, CDR2 YYREEE (reference sequence). The CDR3 bases are TGTGCCAGCTCGCGGAAGGACAGGCTCACCTACAATGAGCAGTTCTTC. Residues: CASSRKDRLTYNEQFF.

This sequence joins TRBV2 and TRBJ2-6; 10 bases match TRBD1. This CDR3 has 16 amino acids. With V trimmed by 8 bases and J by 4 bases, 8 bases remained unmatched. Per germline, CDR1 SNHLY and CDR2 FYNNEI. The CDR3 spells CASGPGQGSGANVLTF. In nucleotides, the CDR3 is TGTGCCAGCGGACCGGGACAGGGGTCAGGGGCCAACGTCCTGACTTTC.

The chain carries TRBV11-2 and TRBJ1-2; 7 bases align to TRBD1. V lost 5 bases and J lost 4; bases outside the gene matches: 4. This CDR3 comprises 13 residues. Germline V gene data show CDR1 as SGHAT and CDR2 as FQNNGV. The CDR3: CASSQDRAYGYTF. The CDR3 coding sequence is TGTGCCAGCAGCCAAGACAGGGCCTATGGCTACACCTTC. The variable domain in full, completed from reference TRBV11-2 and TRBJ1-2, reads EAGVAQSPRYKIIEKRQSVAFWCNPISGHATLYWYQQILGQGPKLLIQFQNNGVVDDSQLPKDRFSAERLKGVDSTLKIQPAKLEDSAVYLCASSQDRAYGYTFGSGTRLTVV.

The chain recombines TRBV7-9 with TRBJ1-1, with D perhaps TRBD1 (6 bases). Germline loops: CDR1 SEHNR, CDR2 FQNEAQ (reference sequence). CDR3 length: 15 amino acids. Trimming removed 0 bases from V and 1 base from J, with 9 bases in between. The CDR3 reads CASSLAGHWNTEAFF. CDR3 coding DNA: TGTGCCAGCAGCTTAGCGGGACACTGGAACACTGAAGCTTTCTTT.

The rearrangement joins TRBV7-9 to TRBJ2-1, with no clear D. V lost 0 bases and J lost 10, with 10 bases in between. CDR1 SEHNR and CDR2 FQNEAQ come from the germline V gene (reference sequence). The CDR3 spans 13 residues. The CDR3 DNA follows: TGTGCCAGCAGCTTAGCGTCCCGGGTCGAGCAGTTCTTC. Amino acid sequence: CASSLASRVEQFF.

The chain links TRBV9 to TRBJ1-1, with D unresolved. The CDR3 spans 14 residues. Between the trimmed V and J ends, which lost 2 bases and 0 bases, there was a span of 8 bases. CDR1 and CDR2 from the germline V gene are SGDLS and YYNGEE. Here the CDR3 reads CASSVTLVNTEAFF. DNA for the CDR3: TGTGCCAGCAGCGTGACACTTGTGAACACTGAAGCTTTCTTT.

This sequence joins TRBV2 and TRBJ2-1, with D perhaps TRBD2 (5 bases). Germline assignment: CDR1 SNHLY and CDR2 FYNNEI. V was shortened by 2 bases and J by 4 bases, with 12 bases between the two germline ends. The CDR3 is made up of 15 amino acids. CDR3 in amino acids: CASSETRGRYNEQFF. CDR3 in DNA: TGTGCCAGCAGTGAAACTAGAGGTCGATACAATGAGCAGTTCTTC.

This chain joins TRBV3-1 (or the pseudogene TRBV3-2) and TRBJ2-3; TRBD2 might be the D (5 bases). The CDR3 extends over 16 amino acids. From germline, CDR1 is LGHDT and CDR2 YNNKEL (reference sequence). V lost 2 bases to trimming and J lost 3 bases, with 15 bases between them. This CDR3 is CASSQLRPPGTDTQYF. The CDR3 DNA reads TGTGCCAGCAGCCAACTGAGACCCCCGGGGACAGATACGCAGTATTTT.

J is TRBJ2-2 and V is TRBV10-3; tentatively, D is TRBD1 (7 bases). V was pared by 4 bases and J by 5 bases, with 17 bases between. CDR1 and CDR2 (germline): ENHRY, SYGVKD. The CDR3 is 16 amino acids. CDR3 amino acids: CAISAARGAGTGELFF. In DNA, the CDR3 is TGTGCCATCAGTGCCGCCAGGGGGGCGGGAACCGGGGAGCTGTTTTTT.

The table lists this clone with a count of one. The gene calls are TRBV4-3 and TRBJ2-7, with 10 bases matching TRBD1. Trimming at V came to 4 bases and at J to 2 bases, leaving 2 bases not matched to a gene. Germline CDR1 and CDR2: LGHNA and YSLEER. CDR3 length: 14 residues. CDR3 coding DNA: TGCGCCAGCAGCCCGGACAGGGGGACCTACGAGCAGTACTTC. It encodes CASSPDRGTYEQYF.

The rearrangement uses TRBV4-1 and TRBJ1-1; D unclear. The CDR3 has 17 amino acids. The V gene's germline CDR1 is MGHRA and CDR2 YSYEKL. The V end lost 3 bases, the J end lost 0 bases, and 17 bases lay between the germline ends. The CDR3 loop reads CASSQVDMGFMNTEAFF. For the CDR3, the DNA is TGCGCCAGCAGCCAGGTCGACATGGGTTTCATGAACACTGAAGCTTTCTTT.

The J gene is TRBJ2-3, the V gene TRBV7-8; possible D gene TRBD1, 5 bases. CDR3 size: 14 residues. V was trimmed by 2 bases and J by 2 bases, leaving 8 bases between them. Germline-derived CDR1 and CDR2 are SGHVS and FQNEAQ. CDR3 nucleotides: TGTGCCAGCAGCTTACAAGGGGACACAGATACGCAGTATTTT. Its protein is CASSLQGDTDTQYF.

This sequence joins TRBV7-9 and TRBJ2-7; TRBD1 might be the D (6 bases). Germline V gene sequence: CDR1 SEHNR, CDR2 FQNEAQ (reference sequence). This CDR3 contains 18 residues. Trimming pared 5 bases from V and 3 bases from J, leaving 26 bases between. CDR3 DNA sequence: TGTGCCAGCAGCGGCCGAACAGGGTCCTCACCTCTTTACTACGAGCAGTACTTC. It encodes CASSGRTGSSPLYYEQYF.

The J gene is TRBJ2-5, the V gene TRBV7-9, with D possibly being TRBD2 (5 bases). Germline V gene data show CDR1 as SEHNR and CDR2 as FQNEAQ (reference sequence). Trimming removed 10 bases at V and 1 base at J, with 10 bases between. This CDR3 spans 12 amino acids. CDR3 sequence (DNA): TGTGCCATCGCGGACTTCCAAGAGACCCAGTACTTC. This encodes CAIADFQETQYF. The full variable domain, completed using reference TRBV7-9 and TRBJ2-5, is DTGVSQNPRHKITKRGQNVTFRCDPISEHNRLYWYRQTLGQGPEFLTYFQNEAQLEKSRLLSDRFSAERPKGSFSTLEIQRTEQGDSAMYLCAIADFQETQYFGPGTRLLVL.